The 22 T cell receptor beta chains listed next were all sequenced from one sample in a study of blood T cell repertoires in COVID-19. The data were produced by immunoSEQ multiplex PCR, yet TCRdb's version contains in-frame clones alone and is incomplete. Of around 98,000 clones listed, more than 60% are singletons. Sample: peripheral blood. The receptors were gathered from a man in his 70s with acute or convalescent COVID-19.

The chain joins TRBV2 to TRBJ1-3, with a tentative D call TRBD1 (6 bases). The CDR3 spans 15 residues. Deletions cut 3 bases from V and 2 bases from J, with 11 bases between. From germline, CDR1 is SNHLY and CDR2 FYNNEI. CDR3 residues: CASSDVGAAGNTIYF. In nucleotides, the CDR3 is TGTGCCAGCAGTGACGTGGGGGCCGCTGGAAACACCATATATTTT.

As regards this clone: At the DNA level, this CDR3 is encoded by other sequences in the same sample as well. The gene calls are TRBV18 and TRBJ2-6, with 10 bases matching TRBD1. The CDR3 spans 18 residues. The germline V gene has CDR1 KGHSH and CDR2 LQKENI. The trim removed 3 bases at V and 1 base at J, leaving 6 bases unmatched. The CDR3 here is CASSPRTGGGSGANVLTF. CDR3 DNA: TGTGCCAGCTCACCCCGGACAGGGGGAGGATCTGGGGCCAACGTCCTGACTTTC.

The V call is TRBV5-1, the J call TRBJ2-7, with D uncertain. The V end lost 0 bases, the J end lost 1 base, and 8 bases lay between the germline ends. CDR1 SGHRS and CDR2 YFSETQ come from the germline V gene. The CDR3 sequence is 14 residues long. The CDR3 nucleotides are TGCGCCAGCAGCTTGGCCGCTAAATCCTACGAGCAGTACTTC. Translating it yields CASSLAAKSYEQYF. The full variable domain, in which reference TRBV5-1 and TRBJ2-7 provide the parts outside the CDR3, is KAGVTQTPRYLIKTRGQQVTLSCSPISGHRSVSWYQQTPGQGLQFLFEYFSETQRNKGNFPGRFSGRQFSNSRSEMNVSTLELGDSALYLCASSLAAKSYEQYFGPGTRLTVT.

The rearrangement links TRBV6-5 to TRBJ1-3; no clear D. Germline-derived CDR1 and CDR2 are MNHEY and SVGAGI. V lost 3 bases and J 3 bases, leaving 6 bases between the germline ends. This CDR3 spans 13 amino acids. The CDR3 sequence is CASSYYLGNTIYF. CDR3 in DNA: TGTGCCAGCAGTTATTATCTTGGAAACACCATATATTTT.

The J gene is TRBJ1-5, the V gene TRBV28, with 7 bases fitting TRBD1. This CDR3 contains 15 residues. V shed 6 bases, J shed 3 bases, and the junction held 8 bases outside the gene matches. Germline values: CDR1 MDHEN, CDR2 SYDVKM. CDR3 in DNA: TGTGCCAGCAGCCTCGCAGGGGGAAACAATCAGCCCCAGCATTTT. Translating it yields CASSLAGGNNQPQHF. Using reference TRBV28 and TRBJ1-5 for the parts outside the CDR3, the full variable domain is DVKVTQSSRYLVKRTGEKVFLECVQDMDHENMFWYRQDPGLGLRLIYFSYDVKMKEKGDIPEGYSVSREKKERFSLILESASTNQTSMYLCASSLAGGNNQPQHFGDGTRLSIL.

In DNA form, the CDR3 reads TGTGCCAGCAGCTTATTCCCCGGGACTACCAACATTCAGTACTTC. Encoded protein: CASSLFPGTTNIQYF. The chain uses TRBV7-2 and TRBJ2-4, with 7 bases lining up with TRBD2. The CDR3 spans 15 residues. V shed 2 bases, J shed 7 bases, and the junction held 8 bases outside the gene matches. Germline CDR1 is SGHTA and CDR2 is FQGNSA.

This rearrangement joins TRBV5-8 to TRBJ1-5; D is unresolved. Trimming left V 1 base short and J 0 bases short, with 8 bases between. This CDR3 has 15 residues. CDR1 and CDR2 (germline): SGHTS, YDEGEE. The DNA for the CDR3 is TGTGCCAGCAGCTTGTCCGGGGATAGCAATCAGCCCCAGCATTTT. It yields the protein CASSLSGDSNQPQHF.

J is TRBJ2-1 and V is TRBV7-3; maybe TRBD2 (6 bases). In germline, CDR1 is SGHTA, CDR2 FQGTGA. V was pared by 2 bases and J by 9 bases, with 17 bases between. The CDR3 consists of 15 residues. CDR3 region: CASSLGGPSSGEQFF. The CDR3 nucleotides read TGTGCCAGCAGCTTAGGAGGGCCCTCCTCCGGTGAGCAGTTCTTC.

The V gene is TRBV4-2, the J gene TRBJ2-3; TRBD2 agrees at 14 bases. Germline-derived CDR1 and CDR2 are LGHNA and YNFKEQ. The CDR3 covers 19 residues. Trimming took 3 bases from V and 0 from J; bases not matched to a gene: 8. Written as DNA, the CDR3 is TGTGCCAGCAGCCAGGAGGGACTAGCGGGAGCGTTAAGCACAGATACGCAGTATTTT. It yields the protein CASSQEGLAGALSTDTQYF.

The chain carries TRBV30 and TRBJ1-3, with D possibly being TRBD1 (6 bases). Trimming left V 7 bases short and J 10 bases short, with 17 bases between. CDR1 and CDR2 (germline): GTSNPN, SVGIG (reference sequence). The CDR3 covers 12 residues. The CDR3 reads CAFARDTRTIYF. The CDR3 DNA is TGTGCCTTCGCACGGGACACTCGGACCATATATTTT.

The chain is built from TRBV5-1 and TRBJ2-2, with 14 bases fitting TRBD2. The V segment lost 0 bases and the J segment 0 bases; nucleotides outside the gene matches: 19. CDR1 SGHRS and CDR2 YFSETQ come from the germline V gene. CDR3 length equals 24 residues. CDR3 nucleotides: TGCGCCAGCAGCTTGGAAGGGACTAGCGGGAGCCAACTCGCCGCACCCGCGAACACCGGGGAGCTGTTTTTT. It yields the protein CASSLEGTSGSQLAAPANTGELFF. The whole variable domain, remainder taken from reference TRBV5-1 and TRBJ2-2, is KAGVTQTPRYLIKTRGQQVTLSCSPISGHRSVSWYQQTPGQGLQFLFEYFSETQRNKGNFPGRFSGRQFSNSRSEMNVSTLELGDSALYLCASSLEGTSGSQLAAPANTGELFFGEGSRLTVL.

CDR3 sequence (DNA): TGTGCCAGCAGTCCCGGGACTAGCGGGAGCCCCACAGGTGAGCAGTTCTTC. Amino acids: CASSPGTSGSPTGEQFF. The V gene is TRBV27, the J gene TRBJ2-1; 14 nucleotides align to TRBD2. J was trimmed by 9 bases and V by 5 bases; bases with no gene match: 12. CDR3 length equals 17 residues. Germline V CDR1 and CDR2: MNHEY, SMNVEV (reference sequence).

The chain has TRBV24-1 and TRBJ2-3; TRBD2 might be the D (6 bases). V shed 2 bases and J shed 0 bases, with 14 bases lying between them. CDR1 KGHDR and CDR2 SFDVKD come from the germline V gene. The CDR3 runs to 17 residues. In DNA form, the CDR3 reads TGTGCCACCAGTGATTCCAAGCGGAGGGCGAGCACAGATACGCAGTATTTT. Translation gives CATSDSKRRASTDTQYF.

As DNA, the CDR3 is TGCGCCAGCAGCTTGTTCGGCTTTGGTAGCGGGAGTGACAGTGAGCAGTTCTTC. Its protein is CASSLFGFGSGSDSEQFF. The chain joins TRBV5-1 to TRBJ2-1; TRBD2 aligns across 9 bases. The CDR3 runs 18 residues. Germline V CDR1 and CDR2: SGHRS, YFSETQ. The trim removed 1 base at V and 9 bases at J, leaving 17 bases unmatched. The full variable domain, in which reference TRBV5-1 and TRBJ2-1 provide the parts outside the CDR3, is KAGVTQTPRYLIKTRGQQVTLSCSPISGHRSVSWYQQTPGQGLQFLFEYFSETQRNKGNFPGRFSGRQFSNSRSEMNVSTLELGDSALYLCASSLFGFGSGSDSEQFFGPGTRLTVL.

The chain has TRBV5-4 and TRBJ1-4; D is undetermined. The CDR3 runs to 16 residues. V shed 4 bases and J shed 0 bases, with 13 bases lying between them. The germline V gene encodes CDR1 SGHNT and CDR2 YYREEE (reference sequence). The CDR3 DNA reads as TGTGCCAGCAGCCAGTTCACACCCGCAACTAATGAAAAACTGTTTTTT. Encoded protein: CASSQFTPATNEKLFF.

J is TRBJ2-3 and V is TRBV14, with 7 nucleotides matching TRBD1. The germline V gene has CDR1 SGHDN and CDR2 FVKESK. V lost 4 bases to trimming and J lost 7 bases; unmatched junction nucleotides: 8. This CDR3 is 14 amino acids long. In nucleotides, the CDR3 is TGTGCCAGCAGCCCAGGGGGATCAGTTTATACGCAGTATTTT. It codes for CASSPGGSVYTQYF. Supplemented by reference TRBV14 and TRBJ2-3, the full variable domain reads EAGVTQFPSHSVIEKGQTVTLRCDPISGHDNLYWYRRVMGKEIKFLLHFVKESKQDESGMPNNRFLAERTGGTYSTLKVQPAELEDSGVYFCASSPGGSVYTQYFGPGTRLTVL.

Written as DNA, the CDR3 is TGTGCCAGCAGCCCTCTAGGGACTTTCTCTGGAAACACCATATATTTT. Its translation: CASSPLGTFSGNTIYF. The chain uses TRBV7-2 and TRBJ1-3; D is perhaps TRBD1 (5 bases). CDR3 length: 16 amino acids. Trimming cost V 5 bases and J 0 bases, with 14 bases left between them. Germline V gene sequence: CDR1 SGHTA, CDR2 FQGNSA.

This sequence joins TRBV15 and TRBJ1-4, with 7 bases aligning to TRBD1. The CDR3 spans 18 residues. The V segment lost 0 bases and the J segment 5 bases; nucleotides outside the gene matches: 12. The V gene's germline CDR1 is LNHNV and CDR2 YYDKDF (reference sequence). The CDR3 DNA reads TGTGCCACCAGCAGAGATCGGGGGACAGCTTCCCTAAATGAAAAACTGTTTTTT. This gives the protein CATSRDRGTASLNEKLFF.

The chain uses TRBV3-1 (or the pseudogene TRBV3-2) and TRBJ2-1; weak D call: TRBD1 (5 bases). The V end was cut by 3 bases, the J end by 4 bases, with 10 bases between. The CDR3 is 14 amino acids. CDR1 and CDR2 (germline): LGHDT, YNNKEL (reference sequence). The DNA of the CDR3 is TGTGCCAGCAGCCAGGCCGACAGATACAATGAGCAGTTCTTC. It yields the protein CASSQADRYNEQFF.

J is TRBJ2-7 and V is TRBV6-2 or TRBV6-3, with D unresolved. Germline loops: CDR1 MNHEY, CDR2 SVGEGT. The CDR3 has 13 amino acids. Trimming removed 1 base at V and 5 bases at J, with 9 bases between. The CDR3 DNA is TGTGCCAGCAGTTACTTGGCAGGTGACGAGCAGTACTTC. Its protein is CASSYLAGDEQYF.

The chain is built from TRBV28 and TRBJ2-7, with a weak D call TRBD2 (6 bases). V lost 4 bases, J lost 0 bases, and 16 bases lay in between. The germline V gene encodes CDR1 MDHEN and CDR2 SYDVKM. This CDR3 spans 16 amino acids. CDR3: CASSSTRRGTSYEQYF. DNA for the CDR3: TGTGCCAGCAGTTCTACACGACGCGGGACCTCCTACGAGCAGTACTTC.

This clone is a singleton in its sample. This chain joins TRBV27 and TRBJ2-5, with 9 bases that match TRBD1. Unmatched junction bases numbered 10, after V lost 3 bases and J lost 5 bases. The V gene's germline CDR1 is MNHEY and CDR2 SMNVEV (reference sequence). This CDR3 has 16 residues. The DNA of the CDR3 is TGTGCCAGCAGTTTTACTTCCGGGACAGGGTTGGAGACCCAGTACTTC. Translation gives CASSFTSGTGLETQYF.